This T cell receptor (beta chain) is drawn from a study of blood T cell repertoires in COVID-19. For the study at large: Researchers got acute and convalescent COVID-19 samples from the United States, Italy and Spain. Sample material is recorded as cDNA or gDNA derived from T cells, B-cell-depleted T cells, or PBMCs.

The ends were cut back, 6 bases at V and 0 bases at J, with 18 bases in the middle. Germline CDR1 MDHEN, CDR2 SYDVKM. This CDR3 has 16 amino acids. TCRdb's table, derived via immunoSEQ multiplex PCR, lists solely in-frame clones and lacks some. Of about 280,000 clones in the sample, about nine tenths were seen once. The sample consisted of peripheral blood. This receptor was obtained from a woman aged 30 to 39 with COVID-19, enrolled during active disease. The V call is TRBV28, the J call TRBJ2-7, with a possible D match to TRBD1 (6 bases). The CDR3 region has the DNA TGTGCCAGCAGGCCTCCCTCGAGACAGGCCTCCTACGAGCAGTACTTC. Translating gives CASRPPSRQASYEQYF.